These 21 T cell receptor beta chains originate from one sample sequenced in a study of T cells in Graves' hyperthyroidism and ophthalmopathy. TCR beta CDR3 sequences were amplified from RNA transcripts. With the HTBI primer set, the TCR CDR3 went through a first round of RT-PCR. TCRdb re-analysed the multiplex PCR reads in MiXCR, keeping a single row per CDR3 protein. The sample yields some 500,000 distinct CDR3 sequences, around 15% seen once. The sequencing sample was made of blood. These receptors were collected from a woman aged 18 to 35 with Graves' hyperthyroidism.

In this sample, this clonotype turned up many times. The CDR3 sequence: CASSLSDQETQYF. The CDR3, as DNA: TGTGCCAGCAGCTTATCAGATCAGGAGACCCAGTACTTC. The chain links TRBV11-3 to TRBJ2-5; no clear D. The V and J ends lost 2 bases and 5 bases respectively, with 9 bases between them. The CDR3 is 13 residues long. From germline, CDR1 is SGHNT and CDR2 YENEEA.

The V call is TRBV20-1, the J call TRBJ2-7; D gene unclear. Germline CDR1 and CDR2: DFQATT and SNEGSKA (reference sequence). The CDR3 has 17 residues. V was clipped by 1 base and J by 5 bases, with 24 bases between them. CDR3: CSARAPSPERVGNEQYF. DNA for the CDR3: TGCAGTGCTAGAGCCCCTTCCCCGGAAAGGGTGGGGAACGAGCAGTACTTC.

This clonotype was recorded many times. The chain has TRBV6-2 or TRBV6-3 and TRBJ2-7; TRBD2 matches at 8 bases. Germline CDR1 MNHEY, CDR2 SVGEGT. V shed 0 bases, J shed 2 bases, and the junction held 6 bases outside the gene matches. The length of the CDR3 is 16 residues. CDR3 residues: CASSYSTGGSAYEQYF. CDR3 DNA sequence: TGTGCCAGCAGTTACTCGACGGGAGGGTCCGCCTACGAGCAGTACTTC.

This clonotype was counted many times. CDR3 sequence: CASSQDRVAGELFF. The CDR3 DNA reads as TGTGCCAGCAGCCAGGACAGGGTCGCCGGGGAGCTGTTTTTT. V gene TRBV3-1 combines with J gene TRBJ2-2, with TRBD1 matching 8 bases. V dropped 3 bases and J dropped 6; count of bases not matched to a gene: 3. CDR1 is LGHDT and CDR2 is YNNKEL in the germline V gene (reference sequence). The CDR3 spans 14 residues. The entire variable domain, with the rest obtained from reference TRBV3-1 and TRBJ2-2, is as follows: DTAVSQTPKYLVTQMGNDKSIKCEQNLGHDTMYWYKQDSKKFLKIMFSYNNKELIINETVPNRFSPKSPDKAHLNLHINSLELGDSAVYFCASSQDRVAGELFFGEGSRLTVL.

In its sample, this clonotype was seen many times. The chain is built from TRBV7-9 and TRBJ2-2; TRBD1 aligns across 8 bases. The germline V gene has CDR1 SEHNR and CDR2 FQNEAQ (reference sequence). V lost 3 bases and J lost 6; bases outside the gene matches: 9. This CDR3 region has 16 residues. The CDR3 is CASSFGDRREAGELFF. CDR3 DNA: TGTGCCAGCAGCTTCGGGGACAGGAGGGAGGCCGGGGAGCTGTTTTTT. Full variable domain (missing parts from reference TRBV7-9 and TRBJ2-2): DTGVSQNPRHKITKRGQNVTFRCDPISEHNRLYWYRQTLGQGPEFLTYFQNEAQLEKSRLLSDRFSAERPKGSFSTLEIQRTEQGDSAMYLCASSFGDRREAGELFFGEGSRLTVL.

This clonotype was seen ten or more times. V gene TRBV11-3 combines with J gene TRBJ2-1, with D tentatively TRBD2 (6 bases). The V gene lost 5 bases and the J gene lost 10 bases, with 21 bases spanning the gap. Germline V lookup: CDR1 SGHNT, CDR2 YENEEA. The CDR3 sequence is 15 residues long. The CDR3 bases are TGTGCCAGCAGCCGATCCGGGACTTTCGTTGGGGAGCAGTTCTTC. Translating gives CASSRSGTFVGEQFF.

This clonotype was seen more than once but under ten times. V and J are TRBV29-1 and TRBJ1-2; perhaps TRBD1 as D (5 bases). CDR1 is SQVTM, CDR2 ANQGSEA, per germline. V lost 7 bases, J lost 7 bases, and 13 bases lay in between. The CDR3 is 11 residues long. The CDR3: CSAVVGGGYTF. Written as DNA, the CDR3 is TGCAGCGCCGTGGTTGGGGGTGGCTACACCTTC.

The chain joins TRBV5-1 to TRBJ2-7; D may be TRBD1 (6 bases). Trimming shortened V by 5 bases and J by 3 bases, and 12 bases separated the two germline ends. CDR1 SGHRS and CDR2 YFSETQ come from the germline V gene. This CDR3 region has 13 residues. Here the CDR3 DNA reads TGCGCCAGCAGGGACAGTTATGACTACGAGCAGTACTTC. Translating gives CASRDSYDYEQYF.

This clonotype showed up many times. The CDR3 sequence is CASSDRVNQPQHF. The CDR3 DNA follows: TGTGCCAGCAGTGACAGGGTTAATCAGCCCCAGCATTTT. The chain recombines TRBV6-1 with TRBJ1-5; D might be TRBD1 (5 bases). Trimming left V 3 bases short and J 4 bases short, with 7 bases between. Germline CDR1 MNHNS, CDR2 SASEGT. CDR3 length equals 13 residues.

This clonotype appeared many times. The chain combines TRBV5-4 with TRBJ1-1; D is possibly TRBD1 (5 bases). CDR3 size: 14 residues. Trimming cost V 6 bases and J 3 bases, with 15 bases left between them. The germline gives CDR1 SGHNT, CDR2 YYREEE (reference sequence). The CDR3 reads CASKHPDRHTEAFF. In DNA form, the CDR3 reads TGTGCCAGCAAACACCCCGACAGACACACTGAAGCTTTCTTT.

At least ten counts were recorded for this clonotype. The chain combines TRBV12-3 or TRBV12-4 with TRBJ2-3; D may be TRBD2 (5 bases). The V end was cut by 5 bases, the J end by 0 bases, with 12 bases between. The CDR3 has 15 amino acids. As DNA, the CDR3 is TGTGCCAGCAGTAGCGGAGACTATAGCACAGATACGCAGTATTTT. The encoded protein is CASSSGDYSTDTQYF.

This clonotype was recorded at least ten times. The chain is built from TRBV5-6 and TRBJ1-1; D ambiguous. This CDR3 comprises 10 residues. Per germline, CDR1 SGHDT and CDR2 YYEEEE. V shed 6 bases and J shed 10 bases, with 10 bases lying between them. CDR3 nucleotides: TGTGCCAGCACCCCCGCCGGAGCTTTCTTT. Encoded protein: CASTPAGAFF.

This clonotype was counted many times. The chain carries TRBV30 and TRBJ2-5; D perhaps matches TRBD1 (6 bases). V lost 2 bases and J 4 bases, leaving 8 bases between the germline ends. The CDR3 extends over 12 amino acids. CDR1 is GTSNPN and CDR2 is SVGIG in the germline V gene (reference sequence). CDR3 DNA: TGTGCCTGGAGTTGGGGGCTAGAGACCCAGTACTTC. Its translation is CAWSWGLETQYF.

This rearrangement joins TRBV6-1 to TRBJ1-1, with D possibly TRBD1 on 5 matching bases. Germline V gives CDR1 MNHNS, CDR2 SASEGT. V shed 7 bases and J shed 3 bases, with 15 bases lying between them. The CDR3 sequence is 14 residues long. CDR3 protein: CASIWGGGDTEAFF. The CDR3 bases are TGTGCCAGCATTTGGGGCGGGGGGGACACTGAAGCTTTCTTT.

This clonotype was seen many times. The genes are TRBV30 and TRBJ1-1, with 12 positions matching TRBD1. This CDR3 has 14 amino acids. Germline V gene sequence: CDR1 GTSNPN, CDR2 SVGIG (reference sequence). V lost 3 bases, J lost 7 bases, and 6 bases stayed unmatched. The CDR3 spells CAWRGQGALLEAFF. The CDR3 coding sequence is TGTGCCTGGAGGGGACAGGGGGCGCTCCTTGAAGCTTTCTTT.

The chain recombines TRBV11-2 with TRBJ2-7; D is undetermined. Trimming removed 2 bases at V and 9 bases at J, with 14 bases between. The length of the CDR3 is 13 residues. Per germline, CDR1 SGHAT and CDR2 FQNNGV. The chain's CDR3 is CASSLTLRVGQYF. The CDR3 DNA reads TGTGCCAGCAGCTTAACGTTAAGGGTTGGGCAGTACTTC.

This clonotype was counted many times. V gene TRBV5-1 combines with J gene TRBJ2-7, with D possibly being TRBD1 or TRBD2 (5 bases each). The length of the CDR3 is 14 residues. The germline gives CDR1 SGHRS, CDR2 YFSETQ. V lost 6 bases, J lost 3 bases, and 16 bases lay in between. CDR3 coding DNA: TGCGCCAGCACCGTGGGTCCAGGGAGCTACGAGCAGTACTTC. This encodes CASTVGPGSYEQYF. Drawing the rest from reference TRBV5-1 and TRBJ2-7, the complete variable domain is KAGVTQTPRYLIKTRGQQVTLSCSPISGHRSVSWYQQTPGQGLQFLFEYFSETQRNKGNFPGRFSGRQFSNSRSEMNVSTLELGDSALYLCASTVGPGSYEQYFGPGTRLTVT.

The V gene is TRBV11-2, the J gene TRBJ2-7; D not certain. This CDR3 has 15 amino acids. Between the trimmed V and J ends, which lost 3 bases and 2 bases, there was a span of 14 bases. Germline assignment: CDR1 SGHAT and CDR2 FQNNGV. The CDR3 sequence: CASSLNQRSPYEQYV. The CDR3, as DNA: TGTGCCAGCAGCTTGAATCAGAGGTCCCCCTACGAGCAGTACGTC.

Only a few counts were recorded for this clonotype. The chain links TRBV19 to TRBJ2-7, with 7 bases that match TRBD1. The V and J ends lost 1 base and 4 bases, in that order; junction bases with no gene match: 7. Germline CDR1 is LNHDA and CDR2 is SQIVND (reference sequence). The CDR3 sequence is 15 residues long. This CDR3 is CASSIAPTGFYEQYV. CDR3 DNA sequence: TGTGCCAGTAGTATAGCCCCGACAGGGTTTTACGAGCAGTACGTC.

This clonotype was recorded many times. This chain connects TRBV7-3 to TRBJ2-1; TRBD2 aligns across 10 bases. The CDR3 spans 14 residues. Germline V lookup: CDR1 SGHTA, CDR2 FQGTGA. Trimming at V came to 5 bases and at J to 9 bases, leaving 7 bases not matched to a gene. The CDR3 region is CASSLVAGGVEQFF. CDR3 sequence (DNA): TGTGCCAGCAGCCTGGTAGCGGGAGGAGTTGAGCAGTTCTTC.

This clonotype was found many times. The genes are TRBV12-3 or TRBV12-4 and TRBJ1-5; 8 bases align to TRBD1. The trim removed 5 bases at V and 5 bases at J, leaving 5 bases unmatched. This CDR3 has 14 residues. CDR3 nucleotides: TGTGCCAGCAGTGCCGGGACAGGTCATCAGCCCCAGCATTTT. Amino acid sequence: CASSAGTGHQPQHF.